Detailed here is one TCR beta chain. Its specificity is unknown. The data were taken from a study of T cell responses to AZD1222 COVID-19 vaccine. The study, taken as a whole, reports: A reported finding is that nearly half of spike-specific TCRs target unmutated variant regions.

The data were produced by immunoSEQ multiplex PCR, yet TCRdb's version contains in-frame clones alone and is incomplete. This sample has about 120,000 clones, with around 85% found just once. The CDR3 totals 18 residues. Unmatched junction bases numbered 10, after V lost 1 base and J lost 2 bases. Per the germline V gene, CDR1 is LNHDA and CDR2 is SQIVND (reference sequence). The genes are TRBV19 and TRBJ2-3; 9 bases fit TRBD2. The TCR sequence derives from an adult in good health. The sequencing used peripheral blood, collected on day 0 of AZD1222 vaccination. This chain's CDR3 is CASSIVLISGGNTDTQYF. As DNA, the CDR3 is TGTGCCAGTAGTATAGTCCTCATTAGCGGGGGAAACACAGATACGCAGTATTTT.